This entry concerns a single T cell receptor (beta chain). In the original analysis: Amplified reference gene primers provided the basis for estimating nucleated cell counts. The method was immunoSEQ multiplex PCR; TCRdb's version includes in-frame clones alone and lacks a portion of them. V and J calls and clone size are copied from that table; D and trimming were computed from the DNA. The table has roughly 67,000 clones, about 86% seen once; the top ten hold roughly 4%. The sample comes from a study of blood T cell repertoires in COVID-19. Looking at the study overall: Sites across the United States, Italy and Spain contributed samples from acute and convalescent COVID-19. Sources were T cells, B-cell-depleted T cells, or PBMCs; the material itself was cDNA or gDNA.

Specimen: peripheral blood. The TCR comes from a middle-aged man with acute or convalescent COVID-19.

CDR3 nucleotides: TGTGCCAGCAGTTTATCCCCCTCCGGGGCCAACGTCCTGACTTTC. Its protein product is CASSLSPSGANVLTF. The genes are TRBV27 and TRBJ2-6; D gene ambiguous. V was shortened by 0 bases and J by 4 bases, with 7 bases between the two germline ends. CDR1 is MNHEY and CDR2 is SMNVEV in the germline V gene (reference sequence). The CDR3 is 15 residues long.